The subject of this entry is one T cell receptor beta chain. The antigen remains unidentified. The data were taken from a study of T cells expressing NK-cell markers. Study-level results: Of the CD8+ T cells in roughly 6 donors, about 1.0-7.0% belonged to dominant NKG2C+ clonotypes.

The CDR3 totals 16 residues. 5'RACE template switching built TCR beta cDNA with unique molecular identifiers. After re-calling the 5' RACE reads, TCRdb lists one entry per CDR3 protein, DNA absent. The sample table sets out about 260,000 distinct CDR3 sequences. This receptor was obtained from a woman between 18 and 75 years old in good health. V is TRBV12-3 or TRBV12-4 and J is TRBJ2-3. The sample consisted of blood T cells: a sorted CD56 or NKG2C T cell subset, CD4+ or CD8+ T cells, or bulk PBMC T cells (not recorded which). The CDR3 is CASSLARDRGTDTQYF.